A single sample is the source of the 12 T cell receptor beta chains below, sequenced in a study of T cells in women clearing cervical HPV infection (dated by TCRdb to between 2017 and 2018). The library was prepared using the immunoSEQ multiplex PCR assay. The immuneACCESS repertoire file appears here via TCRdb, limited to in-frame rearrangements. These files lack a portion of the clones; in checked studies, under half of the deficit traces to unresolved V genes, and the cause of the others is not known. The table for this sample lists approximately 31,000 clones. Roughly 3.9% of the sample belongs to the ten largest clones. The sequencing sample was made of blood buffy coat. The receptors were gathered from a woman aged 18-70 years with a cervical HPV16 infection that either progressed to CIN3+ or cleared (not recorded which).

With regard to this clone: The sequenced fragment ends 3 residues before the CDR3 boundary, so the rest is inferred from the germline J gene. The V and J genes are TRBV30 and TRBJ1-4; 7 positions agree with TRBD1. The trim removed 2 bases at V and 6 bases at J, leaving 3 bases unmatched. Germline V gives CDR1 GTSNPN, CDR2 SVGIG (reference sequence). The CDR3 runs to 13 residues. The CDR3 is CAWSPGQDEKLFF. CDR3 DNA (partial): TGTGCCTGGAGTCCCGGACAGGATGAAAAA. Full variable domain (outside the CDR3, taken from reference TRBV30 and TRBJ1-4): SQTIHQWPATLVQPVGSPLSLECTVEGTSNPNLYWYRQAAGRGLQLLFYSVGIGQISSEVPQNLSASRPQDRQFILSSKKLLLSDSGFYLCAWSPGQDEKLFFGSGTQLSVL.

This chain's CDR3 is CASSTLKGLNSPLHF. The sequenced CDR3 bases are TGTGCCAGCAGCACCCTTAAGGGGCTTAATTCACCC. The chain carries TRBV6-2 or TRBV6-3 and TRBJ1-6; possibly TRBD1 for D (5 bases). With the read ending 3 residues before the CDR3 end, the germline J gene is used to fill in that end. The CDR3 covers 15 residues. V was cut by 6 bases and J by 6 bases, with 15 bases left in between. CDR1 and CDR2 (germline): MNHEY, SVGEGT.

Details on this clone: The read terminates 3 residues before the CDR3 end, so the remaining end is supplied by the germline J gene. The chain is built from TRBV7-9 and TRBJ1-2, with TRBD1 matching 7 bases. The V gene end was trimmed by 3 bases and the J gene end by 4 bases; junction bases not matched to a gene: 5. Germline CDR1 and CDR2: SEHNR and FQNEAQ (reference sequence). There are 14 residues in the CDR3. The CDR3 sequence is CASSFTGTAYGYTF. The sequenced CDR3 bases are TGTGCCAGCAGCTTTACCGGGACAGCCTATGGC.

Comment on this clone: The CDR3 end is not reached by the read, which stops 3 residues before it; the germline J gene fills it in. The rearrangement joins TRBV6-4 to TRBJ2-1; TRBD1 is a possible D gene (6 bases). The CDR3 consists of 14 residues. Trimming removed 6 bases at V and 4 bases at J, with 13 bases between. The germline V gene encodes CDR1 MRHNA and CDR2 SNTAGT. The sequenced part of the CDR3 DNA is TGTGCCAGCAGCCCAGGGGCGCGATACAATGAG. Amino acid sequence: CASSPGARYNE. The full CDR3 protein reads CASSPGARYNEQFF.

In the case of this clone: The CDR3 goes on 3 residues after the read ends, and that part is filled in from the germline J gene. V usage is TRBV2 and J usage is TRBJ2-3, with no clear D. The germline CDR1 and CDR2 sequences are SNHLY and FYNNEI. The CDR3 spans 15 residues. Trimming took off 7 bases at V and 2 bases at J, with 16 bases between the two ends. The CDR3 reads CASIDSASPTDTQYF. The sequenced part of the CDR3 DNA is TGTGCCAGCATAGACTCAGCCTCACCCACAGATACG.

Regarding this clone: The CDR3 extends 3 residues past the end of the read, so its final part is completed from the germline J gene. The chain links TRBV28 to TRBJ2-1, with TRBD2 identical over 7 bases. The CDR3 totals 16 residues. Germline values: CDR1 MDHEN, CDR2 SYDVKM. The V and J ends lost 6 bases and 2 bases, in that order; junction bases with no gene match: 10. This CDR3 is CASSPAGSGAYNEQFF. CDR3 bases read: TGTGCCAGCAGCCCTGCCGGAAGCGGGGCCTACAATGAG.

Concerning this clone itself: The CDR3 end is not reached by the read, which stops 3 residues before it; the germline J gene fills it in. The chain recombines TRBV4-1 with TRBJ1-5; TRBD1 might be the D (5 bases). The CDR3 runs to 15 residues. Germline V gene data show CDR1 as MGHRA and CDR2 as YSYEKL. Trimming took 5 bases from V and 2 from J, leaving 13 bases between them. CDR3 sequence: CASSAPGKGNQPQHF. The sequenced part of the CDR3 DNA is TGCGCCAGCAGCGCCCCAGGGAAGGGCAATCAGCCC.

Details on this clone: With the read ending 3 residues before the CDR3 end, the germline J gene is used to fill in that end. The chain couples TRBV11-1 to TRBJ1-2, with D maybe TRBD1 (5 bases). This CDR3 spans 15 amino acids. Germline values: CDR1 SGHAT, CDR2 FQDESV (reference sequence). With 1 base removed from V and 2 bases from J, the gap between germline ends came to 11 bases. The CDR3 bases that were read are TGTGCCAGCAGCTTAGTGCCAGGGTGGAACTATGGC. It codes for CASSLVPGWNYG. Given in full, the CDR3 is CASSLVPGWNYGYTF.

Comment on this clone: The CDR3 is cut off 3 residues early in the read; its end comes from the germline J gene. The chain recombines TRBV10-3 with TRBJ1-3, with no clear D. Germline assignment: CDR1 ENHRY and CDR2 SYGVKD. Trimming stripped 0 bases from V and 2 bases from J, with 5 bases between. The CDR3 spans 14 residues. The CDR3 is CAISESGTGNTIYF. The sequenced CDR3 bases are TGTGCCATCAGTGAGTCAGGCACTGGAAACACC.

CDR3 in amino acids: CASSLLTSGIDTQYF. CDR3 bases read: TGTGCCAGCAGCCTCTTGACTAGCGGGATAGATACG. The chain is built from TRBV7-3 and TRBJ2-3, with 11 bases that match TRBD2. The read falls 3 residues short of the CDR3 end, and the missing part is taken from the germline J gene. CDR1 and CDR2 (germline): SGHTA, FQGTGA. The CDR3 contains 15 residues. After removal of 5 bases from V and 5 bases from J, the junction contained 6 bases not matched to a gene.

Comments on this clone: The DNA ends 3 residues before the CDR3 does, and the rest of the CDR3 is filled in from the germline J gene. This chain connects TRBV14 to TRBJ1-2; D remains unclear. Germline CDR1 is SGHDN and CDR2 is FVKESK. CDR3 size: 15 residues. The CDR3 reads CASSQSGLAIGGYTF. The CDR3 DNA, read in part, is TGTGCCAGCAGCCAATCTGGACTGGCTATAGGAGGC.

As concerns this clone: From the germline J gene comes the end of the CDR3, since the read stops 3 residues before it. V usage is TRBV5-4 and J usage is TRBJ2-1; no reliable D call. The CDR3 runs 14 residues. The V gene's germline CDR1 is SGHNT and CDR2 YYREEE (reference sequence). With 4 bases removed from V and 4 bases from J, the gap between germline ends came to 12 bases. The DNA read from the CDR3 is TGTGCCAGCAGCCAGGAAAGGTCTTACAATGAG. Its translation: CASSQERSYNE. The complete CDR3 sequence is CASSQERSYNEQFF.